The next 23 T cell receptor beta chains were all read from a single sample in a study of cytomegalovirus exposure and HLA in healthy donors. Primers: 60 Vbeta forward and 13 Jbeta reverse. The protocol was immunoSEQ multiplex PCR, while the TCRdb copy is restricted to in-frame clones and leaves out a portion. The data contain about 120,000 clones, over 70% of them seen just once; the ten biggest clones take up just under 3%. The sequenced material came from PBMCs. Receptors were obtained from a woman aged 40 to 49 in good health and CMV-seropositive.

This clone came up a few times. The chain recombines TRBV4-3 with TRBJ1-3, with D possibly being TRBD1 (5 bases). The CDR3 runs to 16 residues. Trimming left V 0 bases short and J 3 bases short, with 12 bases between. Per the germline V gene, CDR1 is LGHNA and CDR2 is YSLEER. Here the CDR3 DNA reads TGCGCCAGCAGCCAAGACAGGGTCTTTAGTGGAAACACCATATATTTT. This translates into CASSQDRVFSGNTIYF.

The CDR3, as DNA: TGTGCCAGCAGTCCTACAGTCTTCTCTGGAAACACCATATATTTT. Its translation: CASSPTVFSGNTIYF. The V gene is TRBV28, the J gene TRBJ1-3, with D uncertain. CDR1 and CDR2 (germline): MDHEN, SYDVKM. Deletions cut 5 bases from V and 0 bases from J, with 11 bases between. The CDR3 is 15 amino acids.

This chain connects TRBV28 to TRBJ2-7; possibly TRBD1 for D (5 bases). Germline CDR1 and CDR2: MDHEN and SYDVKM. The CDR3 runs to 14 residues. Trimming removed 8 bases from V and 6 bases from J, with 20 bases in between. This CDR3 reads CASATSPGRPEQYF. CDR3 nucleotides: TGTGCCAGCGCCACATCCCCAGGGCGCCCCGAGCAGTACTTC.

This clone has more than one count but fewer than ten. The chain employs TRBV27 and TRBJ1-4, with TRBD1 identical over 12 bases. Trimming cost V 6 bases and J 8 bases; bases outside gene matches: 10. CDR1 is MNHEY, CDR2 SMNVEV, per germline (reference sequence). The CDR3 extends over 16 amino acids. The CDR3 reads CASREGTGGGSEKLFF. CDR3 coding DNA: TGTGCCAGCAGAGAAGGGACAGGGGGCGGGAGCGAAAAACTGTTTTTT.

This rearrangement joins TRBV4-3 to TRBJ2-1, with D possibly matching TRBD2 (5 bases). The CDR3 length is 16 residues. The germline V gene encodes CDR1 LGHNA and CDR2 YSLEER. Trimming shortened V by 0 bases and J by 0 bases, and 9 bases separated the two germline ends. Here the CDR3 DNA reads TGCGCCAGCAGCCAAGAAGCGGTGAGCTCCTACAATGAGCAGTTCTTC. Translation gives CASSQEAVSSYNEQFF.

The rearrangement joins TRBV5-1 to TRBJ1-1; 9 positions match TRBD1. The junction had 15 bases not matched to a gene; V was cut back by 5 bases and J by 4 bases. The CDR3 contains 17 residues. From germline, CDR1 is SGHRS and CDR2 YFSETQ. CDR3 region: CASSSGTGIFFGTEAFF. The CDR3 region has the DNA TGCGCCAGCAGTTCCGGGACAGGGATCTTCTTTGGCACTGAAGCTTTCTTT.

J is TRBJ1-1 and V is TRBV19; 9 bases agree with TRBD1. V shed 7 bases, J shed 4 bases, and the junction held 7 bases outside the gene matches. This CDR3 spans 14 amino acids. Germline-derived CDR1 and CDR2 are LNHDA and SQIVND (reference sequence). The CDR3 sequence: CASIFDRGSTEAFF. The CDR3 bases are TGTGCCAGTATATTTGACAGGGGGAGCACTGAAGCTTTCTTT.

J is TRBJ2-4 and V is TRBV7-2; 11 nucleotides match TRBD2. The trim removed 1 base at V and 8 bases at J, leaving 4 bases unmatched. Germline V gives CDR1 SGHTA, CDR2 FQGNSA. This CDR3 is built from 15 residues. Here the CDR3 DNA reads TGTGCCAGCAGCTTAGTAGCGGGAGGGGGGGACATTCAGTACTTC. Protein product: CASSLVAGGGDIQYF.

The rearrangement joins TRBV10-3 to TRBJ2-3, with 13 bases that match TRBD2. Germline-derived CDR1 and CDR2 are ENHRY and SYGVKD. J lost 3 bases, V lost 7 bases, and 7 bases had no gene match. CDR3 size: 16 residues. The CDR3 DNA follows: TGTGCCATCACTGATGGACTAGCGGGGGCTACAGATACGCAGTATTTT. This encodes CAITDGLAGATDTQYF.

The chain recombines TRBV9 with TRBJ1-2; 8 nucleotides align to TRBD1. The CDR3 loop spans 14 amino acids. Germline V gene lookup returns CDR1 SGDLS and CDR2 YYNGEE. After removal of 4 bases from V and 2 bases from J, the junction contained 4 bases not matched to a gene. The DNA for the CDR3 is TGTGCCAGCAGCCTGGGACAGGAAAACTATGGCTACACCTTC. It codes for CASSLGQENYGYTF.

This sequence joins TRBV10-3 and TRBJ1-5; 7 nucleotides agree with TRBD1. CDR1 ENHRY and CDR2 SYGVKD come from the germline V gene. V lost 0 bases to trimming and J lost 5 bases; unmatched junction nucleotides: 4. CDR3 size: 15 residues. The CDR3 reads CAISESAGGHQPQHF. As DNA, the CDR3 is TGTGCCATCAGTGAGTCTGCAGGGGGGCATCAGCCCCAGCATTTT.

The chain links TRBV7-2 to TRBJ2-7; 7 bases map to TRBD1. CDR1 is SGHTA and CDR2 is FQGNSA in the germline V gene. The V gene end was trimmed by 6 bases and the J gene end by 2 bases; junction bases not matched to a gene: 7. The CDR3 runs 14 residues. The CDR3 DNA reads TGTGCCAGCAGTTGGGGGACAGACCCCTACGAGCAGTACTTC. Amino acids: CASSWGTDPYEQYF.

V usage is TRBV7-3 and J usage is TRBJ2-1, with 8 nucleotides matching TRBD2. CDR3 length: 15 amino acids. The V gene's germline CDR1 is SGHTA and CDR2 FQGTGA. V dropped 2 bases and J dropped 4; count of bases not matched to a gene: 4. CDR3 region: CASSLGGGIYNEQFF. The DNA of the CDR3 is TGTGCCAGCAGCTTAGGCGGGGGGATTTACAATGAGCAGTTCTTC.

The gene calls are TRBV21-1 and TRBJ1-6; the table's D call of TRBD1 was not tested on the DNA. TRBV21-1 is noted as a pseudogene. The CDR3 contains 20 residues. Written as DNA, the CDR3 is TGTGCCAGCAGCGGGAAAGGACAGGGGATTGACCCATCAATACCTTCACCCCTCCACTTT. Its translation: CASSGKGQGIDPSIPSPLHF.

The chain combines TRBV30 with TRBJ1-5; 7 positions match TRBD1. The CDR3 length is 15 residues. After removal of 0 bases from V and 2 bases from J, the junction contained 4 bases not matched to a gene. Germline-derived CDR1 and CDR2 are GTSNPN and SVGIG (reference sequence). The CDR3 nucleotides are TGTGCCTGGAGTGTGGAACAGGGGCGCAATCAGCCCCAGCATTTT. Protein: CAWSVEQGRNQPQHF.

This clone was detected only a few times. J is TRBJ1-1 and V is TRBV30; D might be TRBD1 (6 bases). The CDR3 extends over 15 amino acids. Germline loops: CDR1 GTSNPN, CDR2 SVGIG (reference sequence). V shed 0 bases and J shed 1 base, with 12 bases lying between them. In DNA, the CDR3 is TGTGCCTGGAGTGTACAGGGCCTACAGAACACTGAAGCTTTCTTT. It codes for CAWSVQGLQNTEAFF.

The chain recombines TRBV5-5 with TRBJ2-6; TRBD1 might be the D (5 bases). Looked up from germline, CDR1 is SGHKS and CDR2 is YYEKEE (reference sequence). CDR3 size: 15 residues. Trimming left V 2 bases short and J 0 bases short, with 6 bases between. CDR3 bases: TGTGCCAGCAGCTTAGGGGACTCTGGGGCCAACGTCCTGACTTTC. Residues: CASSLGDSGANVLTF.

The V and J genes are TRBV6-5 and TRBJ1-3; TRBD1 agrees at 7 bases. Trimming at V came to 2 bases and at J to 7 bases, leaving 8 bases not matched to a gene. The germline V gene encodes CDR1 MNHEY and CDR2 SVGAGI. The CDR3 covers 15 residues. CDR3 sequence (DNA): TGTGCCAGCAGTTACCAGGGACAGAGTGTGAACACCATATATTTT. Its translation: CASSYQGQSVNTIYF.

The chain couples TRBV28 to TRBJ2-7; D may be TRBD1 (6 bases). Trimming pared 1 base from V and 6 bases from J, leaving 16 bases between. This CDR3 is built from 15 residues. Germline V lookup: CDR1 MDHEN, CDR2 SYDVKM. CDR3 bases: TGTGCCAGCAGTTTATCTACCGGGGCAGGGGTCGAGCAGTACTTC. It codes for CASSLSTGAGVEQYF.

J is TRBJ2-1 and V is TRBV6-5; TRBD2 is a possible D gene (6 bases). The CDR3 sequence is 12 residues long. Germline CDR1 reads MNHEY; CDR2 reads SVGAGI. The V and J ends lost 5 bases and 10 bases respectively, with 12 bases between them. The CDR3: CASSVPGLEQFF. CDR3 DNA sequence: TGTGCCAGCAGTGTACCGGGACTCGAGCAGTTCTTC.

The chain has TRBV5-1 and TRBJ1-5, with no clear D. The CDR3 is made up of 13 amino acids. V shed 4 bases and J shed 4 bases, with 9 bases lying between them. The V gene's germline CDR1 is SGHRS and CDR2 YFSETQ. The CDR3 loop reads CASSPVPNQPQHF. The CDR3 DNA reads as TGCGCCAGCAGCCCCGTTCCTAATCAGCCCCAGCATTTT.

The chain is built from TRBV4-3 and TRBJ2-2; D gene ambiguous. Trimming stripped 0 bases from V and 4 bases from J, with 6 bases between. The germline V gene encodes CDR1 LGHNA and CDR2 YSLEER. The CDR3 is 14 amino acids. CDR3 nucleotides: TGCGCCAGCAGCCAAGATTCGAGCACCGGGGAGCTGTTTTTT. Translating gives CASSQDSSTGELFF.

The chain is built from TRBV4-3 and TRBJ2-1; no firm D call. The CDR3 totals 15 residues. The germline gives CDR1 LGHNA, CDR2 YSLEER. The ends were cut back, 5 bases at V and 9 bases at J, with 20 bases in the middle. CDR3 residues: CASSDEFITRGEQFF. The CDR3 bases are TGCGCCAGCAGCGATGAGTTCATAACGAGAGGTGAGCAGTTCTTC.